This T cell receptor beta chain was observed in a study of T-cell memory formation after mild COVID-19. 5'RACE primed at constant segments yielded TCR alpha and TCR beta cDNA libraries bearing sample barcodes and UMIs. TCRdb reprocessed the 5' RACE reads via MiXCR and lists one record per CDR3 protein. The sample shows fewer than 650,000 distinct CDR3 sequences, 15% to 20% of them seen only once. In this sample, this clonotype turned up a few times. The antigen is unknown. General study findings and limits: Day 15 to 85 contracting clones showed balanced CD4/CD8; later expanders leaned CD4+.

Trimming took 6 bases from V and 3 from J; bases not matched to a gene: 11. The CDR3 runs 15 residues. Per the germline V gene, CDR1 is DFQATT and CDR2 is SNEGSKA (reference sequence). Sequenced: PBMCs or a T cell subset sorted from them (not recorded which). This chain joins TRBV20-1 and TRBJ2-3; 8 bases agree with TRBD2. The clonotype was recovered from an adult woman who had mild COVID-19 (a few samples of this study predate the infection). Cell type and time point are not known. CDR3 bases: TGCAGTGCGAGCGTGAGCGGGAGAACTACAGATACGCAGTATTTT. Its translation: CSASVSGRTTDTQYF.